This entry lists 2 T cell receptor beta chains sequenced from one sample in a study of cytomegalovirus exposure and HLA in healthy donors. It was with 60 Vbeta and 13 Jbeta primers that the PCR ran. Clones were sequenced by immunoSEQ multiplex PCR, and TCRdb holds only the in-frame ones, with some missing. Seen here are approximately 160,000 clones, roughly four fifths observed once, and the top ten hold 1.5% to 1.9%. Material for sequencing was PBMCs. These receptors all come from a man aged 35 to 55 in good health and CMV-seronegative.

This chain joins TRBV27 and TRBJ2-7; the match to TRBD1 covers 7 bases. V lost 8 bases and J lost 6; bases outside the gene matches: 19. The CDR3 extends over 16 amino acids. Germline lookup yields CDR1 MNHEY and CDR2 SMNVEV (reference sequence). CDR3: CASGSQTNRGFLEQYF. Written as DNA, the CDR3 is TGTGCCAGCGGGTCCCAAACAAACAGGGGTTTTCTCGAGCAGTACTTC.

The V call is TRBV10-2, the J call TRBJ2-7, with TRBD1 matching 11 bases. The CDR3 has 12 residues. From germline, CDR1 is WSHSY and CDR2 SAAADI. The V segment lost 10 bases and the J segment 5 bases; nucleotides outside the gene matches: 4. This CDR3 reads CATGQGANEQYF. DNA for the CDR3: TGCGCCACCGGACAGGGGGCCAACGAGCAGTACTTC.